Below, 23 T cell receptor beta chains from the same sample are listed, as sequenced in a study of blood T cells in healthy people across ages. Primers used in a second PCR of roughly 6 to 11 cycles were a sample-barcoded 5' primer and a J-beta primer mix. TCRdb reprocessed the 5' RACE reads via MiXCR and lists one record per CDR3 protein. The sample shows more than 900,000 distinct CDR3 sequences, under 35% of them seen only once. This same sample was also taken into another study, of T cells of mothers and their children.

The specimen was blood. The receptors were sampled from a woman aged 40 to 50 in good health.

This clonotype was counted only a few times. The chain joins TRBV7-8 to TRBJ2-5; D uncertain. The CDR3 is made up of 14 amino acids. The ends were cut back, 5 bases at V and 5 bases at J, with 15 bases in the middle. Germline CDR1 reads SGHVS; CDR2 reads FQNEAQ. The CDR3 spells CASSTTQRSETQYF. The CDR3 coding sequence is TGTGCCAGCAGCACGACCCAACGGTCGGAGACCCAGTACTTC. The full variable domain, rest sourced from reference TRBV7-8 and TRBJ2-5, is GAGVSQSPRYKVAKRGQDVALRCDPISGHVSLFWYQQALGQGPEFLTYFQNEAQLDKSGLPSDRFFAERPEGSVSTLKIQRTQQEDSAVYLCASSTTQRSETQYFGPGTRLLVL.

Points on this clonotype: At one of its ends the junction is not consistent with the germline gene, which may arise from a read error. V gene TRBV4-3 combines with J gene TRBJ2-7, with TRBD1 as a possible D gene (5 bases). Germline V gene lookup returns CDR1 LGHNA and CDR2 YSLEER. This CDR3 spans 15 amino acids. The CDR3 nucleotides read TGCGCCAGCAACCAAGTGGGGCAGGGCTCCTACGAGCAGTACTTC. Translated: CASNQVGQGSYEQYF.

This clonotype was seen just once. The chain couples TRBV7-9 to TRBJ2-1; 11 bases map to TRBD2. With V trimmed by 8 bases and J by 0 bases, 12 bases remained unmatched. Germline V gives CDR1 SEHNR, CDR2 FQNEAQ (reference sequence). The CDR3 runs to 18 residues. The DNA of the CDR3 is TGTGCCAGCTTCTCTAGCGGGGGGCCATCGAGCTCCTACAATGAGCAGTTCTTC. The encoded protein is CASFSSGGPSSSYNEQFF.

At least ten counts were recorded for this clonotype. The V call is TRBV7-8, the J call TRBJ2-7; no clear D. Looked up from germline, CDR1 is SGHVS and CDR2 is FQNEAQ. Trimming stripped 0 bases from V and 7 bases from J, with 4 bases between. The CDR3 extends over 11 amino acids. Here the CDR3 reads CASSLAWEQYF. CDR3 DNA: TGTGCCAGCAGCTTAGCCTGGGAGCAGTACTTC.

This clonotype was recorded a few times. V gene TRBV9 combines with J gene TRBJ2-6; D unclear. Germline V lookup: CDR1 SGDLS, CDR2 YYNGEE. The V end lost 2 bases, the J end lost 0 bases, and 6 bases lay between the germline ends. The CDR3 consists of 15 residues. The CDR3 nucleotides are TGTGCCAGCAGCGTTACCCCCTCTGGGGCCAACGTCCTGACTTTC. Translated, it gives CASSVTPSGANVLTF. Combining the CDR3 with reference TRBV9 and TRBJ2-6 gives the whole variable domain DSGVTQTPKHLITATGQRVTLRCSPRSGDLSVYWYQQSLDQGLQFLIQYYNGEERAKGNILERFSAQQFPDLHSELNLSSLELGDSALYFCASSVTPSGANVLTFGAGSRLTVL.

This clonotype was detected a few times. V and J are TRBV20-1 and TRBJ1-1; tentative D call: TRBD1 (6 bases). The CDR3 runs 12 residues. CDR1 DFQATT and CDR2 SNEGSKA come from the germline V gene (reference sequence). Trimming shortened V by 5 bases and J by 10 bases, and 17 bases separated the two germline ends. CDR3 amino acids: CSAPGNRAVAFF. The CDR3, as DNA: TGCAGTGCTCCAGGAAACAGGGCGGTAGCTTTCTTT.

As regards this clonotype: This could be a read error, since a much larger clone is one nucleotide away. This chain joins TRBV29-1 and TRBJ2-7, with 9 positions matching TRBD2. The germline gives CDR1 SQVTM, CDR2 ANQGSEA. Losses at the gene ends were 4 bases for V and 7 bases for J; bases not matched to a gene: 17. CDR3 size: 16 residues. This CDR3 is CSVGGTGGGALHEQYF. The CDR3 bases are TGCAGCGTTGGAGGGACTGGCGGGGGGGCCTTACATGAGCAGTACTTC.

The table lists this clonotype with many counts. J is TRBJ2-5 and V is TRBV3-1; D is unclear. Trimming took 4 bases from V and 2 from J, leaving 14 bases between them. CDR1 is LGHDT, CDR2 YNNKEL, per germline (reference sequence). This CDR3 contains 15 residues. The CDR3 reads CASSRNLVEQETQYF. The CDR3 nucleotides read TGTGCCAGCAGCCGAAACTTGGTTGAACAAGAGACCCAGTACTTC.

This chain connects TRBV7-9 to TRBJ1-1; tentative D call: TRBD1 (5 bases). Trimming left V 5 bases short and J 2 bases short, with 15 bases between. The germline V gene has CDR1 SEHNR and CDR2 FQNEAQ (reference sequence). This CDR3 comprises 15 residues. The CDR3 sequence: CASSHRQTQNTEAFF. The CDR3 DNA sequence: TGTGCCAGCAGCCATAGACAGACCCAAAACACTGAAGCTTTCTTT.

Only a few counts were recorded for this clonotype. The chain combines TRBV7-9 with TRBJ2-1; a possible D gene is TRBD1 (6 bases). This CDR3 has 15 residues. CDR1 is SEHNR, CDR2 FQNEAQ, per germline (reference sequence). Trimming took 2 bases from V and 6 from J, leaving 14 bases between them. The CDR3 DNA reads TGTGCCAGCAGCTTATCAGGGGCACAGGGCAATGAGCAGTTCTTC. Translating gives CASSLSGAQGNEQFF.

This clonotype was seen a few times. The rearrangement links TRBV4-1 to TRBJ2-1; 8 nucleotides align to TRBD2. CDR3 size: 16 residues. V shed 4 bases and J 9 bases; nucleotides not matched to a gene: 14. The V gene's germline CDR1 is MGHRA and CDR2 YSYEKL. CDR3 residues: CASSPDSGGGRGEQFF. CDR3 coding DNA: TGCGCCAGCAGCCCGGATTCAGGCGGGGGGAGGGGTGAGCAGTTCTTC.

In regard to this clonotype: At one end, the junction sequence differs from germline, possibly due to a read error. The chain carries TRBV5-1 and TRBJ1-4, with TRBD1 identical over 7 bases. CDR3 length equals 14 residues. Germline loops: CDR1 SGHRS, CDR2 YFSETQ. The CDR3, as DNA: TGCGCCAGCAGCTGGGGAGCAGGGGGGGAAAAACGGTTTTTT. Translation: CASSWGAGGEKRFF.

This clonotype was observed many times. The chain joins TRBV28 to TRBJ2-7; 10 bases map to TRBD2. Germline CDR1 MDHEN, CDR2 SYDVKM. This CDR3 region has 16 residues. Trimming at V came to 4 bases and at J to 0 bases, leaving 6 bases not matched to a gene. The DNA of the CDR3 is TGTGCCAGCAGTTCCCCCGCTAGCGGGGGCTCCTACGAGCAGTACTTC. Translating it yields CASSSPASGGSYEQYF.

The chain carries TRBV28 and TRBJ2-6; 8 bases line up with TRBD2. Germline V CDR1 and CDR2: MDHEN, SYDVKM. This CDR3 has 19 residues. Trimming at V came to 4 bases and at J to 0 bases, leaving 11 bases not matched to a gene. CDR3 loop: CASSSARGGPISGANVLTF. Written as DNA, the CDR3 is TGTGCCAGCAGTTCAGCACGCGGGGGGCCCATCTCTGGGGCCAACGTCCTGACTTTC.

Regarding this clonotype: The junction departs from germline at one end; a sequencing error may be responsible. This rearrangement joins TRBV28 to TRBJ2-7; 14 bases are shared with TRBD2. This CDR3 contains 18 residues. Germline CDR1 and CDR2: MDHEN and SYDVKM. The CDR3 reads CAGSSGGLAGGFAYEQYF. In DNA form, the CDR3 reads TGTGCCGGCAGTTCAGGCGGACTAGCGGGGGGATTCGCCTACGAGCAGTACTTC.

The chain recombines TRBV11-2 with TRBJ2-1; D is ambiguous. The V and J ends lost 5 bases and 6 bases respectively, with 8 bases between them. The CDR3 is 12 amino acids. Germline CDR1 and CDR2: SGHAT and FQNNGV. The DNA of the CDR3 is TGTGCCAGCAGCGACCTAGGCAATGAGCAGTTCTTC. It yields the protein CASSDLGNEQFF.

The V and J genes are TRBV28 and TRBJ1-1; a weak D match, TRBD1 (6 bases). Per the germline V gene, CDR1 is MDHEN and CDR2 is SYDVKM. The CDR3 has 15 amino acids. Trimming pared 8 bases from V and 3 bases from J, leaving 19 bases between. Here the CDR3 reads CASLPGGGVYTEAFF. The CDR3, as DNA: TGTGCCAGCCTCCCGGGGGGGGGCGTCTACACTGAAGCTTTCTTT.

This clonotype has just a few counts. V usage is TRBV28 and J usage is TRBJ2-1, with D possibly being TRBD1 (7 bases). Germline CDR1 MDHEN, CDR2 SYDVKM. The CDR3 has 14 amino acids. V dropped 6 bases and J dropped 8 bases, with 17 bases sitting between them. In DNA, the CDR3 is TGTGCCAGCAGGTCATCAGGGGGAGGATATGAGCAGTTCTTC. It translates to CASRSSGGGYEQFF.

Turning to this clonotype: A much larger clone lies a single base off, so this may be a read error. The CDR3 sequence: CASSRYEVNEQYF. The CDR3 DNA follows: TGTGCCAGCAGCCGCTACGAGGTCAATGAGCAGTACTTC. V and J are TRBV7-9 and TRBJ2-4; D is undetermined. The CDR3 extends over 13 amino acids. The V end lost 5 bases, the J end lost 13 bases, and 18 bases lay between the germline ends. Germline CDR1 reads SEHNR; CDR2 reads FQNEAQ (reference sequence).

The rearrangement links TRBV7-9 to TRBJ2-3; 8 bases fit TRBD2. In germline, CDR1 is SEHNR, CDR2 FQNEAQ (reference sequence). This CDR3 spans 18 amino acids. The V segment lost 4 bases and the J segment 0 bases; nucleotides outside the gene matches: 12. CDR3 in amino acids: CASSSPGGAVVSTDTQYF. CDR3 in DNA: TGTGCCAGCAGCTCACCCGGGGGGGCCGTCGTTAGCACAGATACGCAGTATTTT.

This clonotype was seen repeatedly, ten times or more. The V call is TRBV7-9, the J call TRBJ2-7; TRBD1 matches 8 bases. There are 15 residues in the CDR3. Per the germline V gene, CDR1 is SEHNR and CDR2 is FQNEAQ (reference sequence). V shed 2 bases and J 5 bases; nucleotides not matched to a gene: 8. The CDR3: CASSLPQGTGDEQYF. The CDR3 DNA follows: TGTGCCAGCAGCTTACCTCAGGGGACAGGCGACGAGCAGTACTTC.

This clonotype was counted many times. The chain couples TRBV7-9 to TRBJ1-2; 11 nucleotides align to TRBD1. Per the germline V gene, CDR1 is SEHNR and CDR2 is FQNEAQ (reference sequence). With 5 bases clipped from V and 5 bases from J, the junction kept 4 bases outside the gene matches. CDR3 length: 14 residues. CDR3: CASSRDRGSYGYTF. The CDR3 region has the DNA TGTGCCAGCAGCCGGGACAGGGGGTCGTATGGCTACACCTTC. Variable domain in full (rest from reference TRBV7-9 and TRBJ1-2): DTGVSQNPRHKITKRGQNVTFRCDPISEHNRLYWYRQTLGQGPEFLTYFQNEAQLEKSRLLSDRFSAERPKGSFSTLEIQRTEQGDSAMYLCASSRDRGSYGYTFGSGTRLTVV.

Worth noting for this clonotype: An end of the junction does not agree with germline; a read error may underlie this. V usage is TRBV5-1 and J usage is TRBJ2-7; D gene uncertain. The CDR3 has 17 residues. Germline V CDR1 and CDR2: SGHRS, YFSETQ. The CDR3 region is CASSSTASLPDSYERYF. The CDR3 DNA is TGCGCCAGCAGCTCCACCGCCAGCCTGCCCGACTCCTACGAGCGGTACTTC.